The T cell receptor beta chain described here comes from a study of technical replicates of blood from a few donors. Profiled with immunoSEQ multiplex PCR; TCRdb holds only in-frame clones, not every one. The sample carries some 15,000 clones, approximately 90% recorded once. Trimming shortened V by 3 bases and J by 0 bases, and 9 bases separated the two germline ends. The germline CDR1 and CDR2 sequences are SEHNR and FQNEAQ (reference sequence). This CDR3 spans 14 amino acids. The source material was PBMCs. The chain has TRBV7-9 and TRBJ2-7, with a possible D match to TRBD1 (6 bases). This TCR came from a human donor in good health. The CDR3 nucleotides read TGTGCCAGCAGCTTGGGGGCTAACTCCTACGAGCAGTACTTC. The encoded protein is CASSLGANSYEQYF.